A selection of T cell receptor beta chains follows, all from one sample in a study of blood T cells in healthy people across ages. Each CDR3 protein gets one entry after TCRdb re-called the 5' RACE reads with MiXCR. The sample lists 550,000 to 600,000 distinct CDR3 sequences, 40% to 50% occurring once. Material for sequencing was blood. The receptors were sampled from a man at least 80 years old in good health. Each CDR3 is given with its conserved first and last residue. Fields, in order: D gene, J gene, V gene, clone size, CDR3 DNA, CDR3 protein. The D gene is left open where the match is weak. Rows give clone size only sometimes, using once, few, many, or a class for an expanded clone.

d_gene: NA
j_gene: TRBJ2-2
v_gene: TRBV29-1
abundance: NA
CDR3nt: TGCAGCGCCACGGGACCGGGACCTGACATCGGGGAGCTGTTTTTT
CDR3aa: CSATGPGPDIGELFF

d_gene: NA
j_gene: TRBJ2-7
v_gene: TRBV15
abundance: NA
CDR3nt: TGTGCCACCAGCAGAGATAGGGTCTCGGGCGGGCAGTACTTC
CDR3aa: CATSRDRVSGGQYF

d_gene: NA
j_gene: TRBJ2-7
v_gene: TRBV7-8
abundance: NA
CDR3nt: TGTGCCAGCAGCGTAAATCAGTTCTACGAGCAGTACTTC
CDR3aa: CASSVNQFYEQYF

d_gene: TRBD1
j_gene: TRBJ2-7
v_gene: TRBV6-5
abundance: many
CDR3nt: TGTGCCAGCAGGCTCACCCGGGACAGACTCTCCTACGAGCAGTACTTC
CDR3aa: CASRLTRDRLSYEQYF

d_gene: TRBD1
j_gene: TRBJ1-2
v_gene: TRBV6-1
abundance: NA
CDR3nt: TGTGCCAGCAGTGCAACAGGGGTTTCTGGCTACACCTTC
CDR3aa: CASSATGVSGYTF

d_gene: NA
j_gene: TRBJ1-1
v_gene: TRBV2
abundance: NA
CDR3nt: TGTGCCAGCAGCTTTGGTTTAGGGAACACTGAAGCTTTCTTT
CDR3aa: CASSFGLGNTEAFF

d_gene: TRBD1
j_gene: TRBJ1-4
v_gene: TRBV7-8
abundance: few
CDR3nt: TGTGCCAGCAGCTCAGGACAGGGGGCGCAGGAAAAACTGTTTTTT
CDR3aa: CASSSGQGAQEKLFF

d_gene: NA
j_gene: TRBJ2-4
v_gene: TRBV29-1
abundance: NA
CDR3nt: TGCAGCGTTGTGTCGGGGGCCAAAAACATTCAGTACTTC
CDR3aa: CSVVSGAKNIQYF

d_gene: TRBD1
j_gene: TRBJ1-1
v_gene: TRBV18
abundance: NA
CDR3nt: TGTGCCAGCTCACCCCGGACAGGGGCCCGCGGGGACACTGAAGCTTTCTTT
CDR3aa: CASSPRTGARGDTEAFF

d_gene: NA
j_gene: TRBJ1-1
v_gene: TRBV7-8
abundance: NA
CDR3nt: TGTGCCAGCAGCCCGCGGACGAGTCGTAACACTGAAGCTTTCTTT
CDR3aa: CASSPRTSRNTEAFF

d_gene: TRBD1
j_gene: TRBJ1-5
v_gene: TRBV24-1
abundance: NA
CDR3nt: TGTGCCACCAGTGACTCGATAACAGGGGGTCATCAGCCCCAGCATTTT
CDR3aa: CATSDSITGGHQPQHF

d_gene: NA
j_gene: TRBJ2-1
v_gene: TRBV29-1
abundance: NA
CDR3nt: TGCAGCGCTCAAACAGGGTCTGGCTCTAGGGAGACCCAGTTCTTC
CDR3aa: CSAQTGSGSRETQFF

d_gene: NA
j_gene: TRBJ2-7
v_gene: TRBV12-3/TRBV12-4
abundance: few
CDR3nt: TGTGCCCGGCGAGGGGGTTGCGGGAGCGAGCAGTACTTC
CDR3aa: CARRGGCGSEQYF

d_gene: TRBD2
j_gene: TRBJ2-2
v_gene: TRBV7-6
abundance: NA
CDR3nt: TGTGCCAGCAGTATAGCGGGAGCCAACACCGGGGAGCTGTTTTTT
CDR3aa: CASSIAGANTGELFF

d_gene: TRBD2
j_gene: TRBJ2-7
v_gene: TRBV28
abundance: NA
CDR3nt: TGTGCCGGCAGTTTATCCGGGGGGAACGAGCAGTACTTC
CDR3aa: CAGSLSGGNEQYF

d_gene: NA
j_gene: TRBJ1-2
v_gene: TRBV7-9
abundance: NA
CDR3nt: TGTGCCATCGAACCAGCATCGGGGGTAGGGTCCCTTCGATCCTATGGCTACACCTTC
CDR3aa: CAIEPASGVGSLRSYGYTF

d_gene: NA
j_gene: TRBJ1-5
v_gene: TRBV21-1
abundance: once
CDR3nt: TGTGCCAGCAGTTTGGGGGAACGCGATCAGCCCCAGCATTTT
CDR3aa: CASSLGERDQPQHF

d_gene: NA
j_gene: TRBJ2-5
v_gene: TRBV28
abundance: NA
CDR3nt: TGTGCCAGCAGTTTGGACAACCCGATCCAAGAGACCCAGTACTTC
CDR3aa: CASSLDNPIQETQYF

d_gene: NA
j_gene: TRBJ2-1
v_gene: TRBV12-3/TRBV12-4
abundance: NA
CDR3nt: TGTGCCAGCAGCCCGCAGAGCGGATACAATGAGCAGTTCTTC
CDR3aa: CASSPQSGYNEQFF

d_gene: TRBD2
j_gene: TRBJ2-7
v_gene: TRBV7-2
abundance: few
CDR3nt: TGTGCCAGCAGCTCGTCGACTAGCGGCTACGAGCAGTACTTC
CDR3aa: CASSSSTSGYEQYF

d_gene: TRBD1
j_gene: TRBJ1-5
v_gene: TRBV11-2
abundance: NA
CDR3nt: TGTGCCAGCAGCCGTGGACAGGGGTCCAATCAGCCCCAGCATTTT
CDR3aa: CASSRGQGSNQPQHF

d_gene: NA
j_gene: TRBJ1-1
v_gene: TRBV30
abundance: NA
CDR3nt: TGTGCCTGGCGACTCCCAGGGAACACTGAAGCTTTCTTT
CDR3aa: CAWRLPGNTEAFF

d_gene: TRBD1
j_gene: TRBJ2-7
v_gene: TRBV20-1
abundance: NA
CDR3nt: TGCAGTGCTGGTTCCGGGACAGGGAACTACGAGCAGTACTTC
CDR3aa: CSAGSGTGNYEQYF

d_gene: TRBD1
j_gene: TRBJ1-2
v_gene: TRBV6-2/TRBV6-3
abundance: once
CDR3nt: TGTGTCAGCAGTTACAGGGGACGGGCCTATGGCTACACCTTC
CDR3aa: CVSSYRGRAYGYTF

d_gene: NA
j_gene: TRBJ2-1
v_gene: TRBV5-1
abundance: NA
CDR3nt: TGCGCCAGCAGCCCTGGGACTGGTCCGTACAATGAGCAGTTCTTC
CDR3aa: CASSPGTGPYNEQFF

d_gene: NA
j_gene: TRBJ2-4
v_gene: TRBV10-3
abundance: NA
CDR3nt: TGTGCCATCAGTGAGGAGGGAGGCAAAAACATTCAGTACTTC
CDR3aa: CAISEEGGKNIQYF

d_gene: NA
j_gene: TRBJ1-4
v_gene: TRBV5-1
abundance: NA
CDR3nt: TGCGCCAGCAGCTTGGGAGGGTTGGAGGAAAAACTGTTTTTT
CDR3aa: CASSLGGLEEKLFF

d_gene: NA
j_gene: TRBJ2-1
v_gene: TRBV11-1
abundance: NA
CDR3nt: TGTGCCAGCAGCTTAGGTGACCCAGCCTACAATGAGCAGTTCTTC
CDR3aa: CASSLGDPAYNEQFF

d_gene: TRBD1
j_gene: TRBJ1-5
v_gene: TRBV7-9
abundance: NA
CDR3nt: TGTGCCAGCAGCGTCGCGACAGGGGGCAGGAATCAGCCCCAGCATTTT
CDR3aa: CASSVATGGRNQPQHF

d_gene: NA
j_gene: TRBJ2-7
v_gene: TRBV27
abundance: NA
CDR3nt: TGTGCCAGCACTTGGTACGAGCAGTACTTC
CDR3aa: CASTWYEQYF